The TCR beta chain under discussion was sequenced for a study of blood T cell repertoires in COVID-19. About the research overall: Some COVID-19 samples were acute and others convalescent; all came from the United States, Italy and Spain.

This table comes from immunoSEQ multiplex PCR, and its TCRdb copy is limited to in-frame clones, with some not included. The sample holds about 180,000 clones, 80% to 90% seen once. The CDR3 has 16 residues. Between the trimmed V and J ends, which lost 1 base and 0 bases, there was a span of 10 bases. CDR1 and CDR2 (germline): SGDLS, YYNGEE. The source material was peripheral blood. V gene TRBV9 combines with J gene TRBJ2-2, with D possibly matching TRBD2 (5 bases). This clonotype originated in a middle-aged man with active or convalescent COVID-19. Here the CDR3 DNA reads TGTGCCAGCAGCGTATCATGGGAGTCGAACACCGGGGAGCTGTTTTTT. This gives the protein CASSVSWESNTGELFF.